This T cell receptor (beta chain) was recorded in a study of blood T cell repertoires in COVID-19. The overall study: PBMCs, B-cell-depleted T cells, or T cells provided the cDNA or gDNA that made up the material.

This CDR3 has 13 residues. The V end was cut by 8 bases, the J end by 2 bases, with 13 bases between. The germline V gene encodes CDR1 SNHLY and CDR2 FYNNEI. Authors' processing steps: Amplified reference gene primers provided the basis for estimating nucleated cell counts. TCRdb's table, derived via immunoSEQ multiplex PCR, lists solely in-frame clones and lacks some. The DNA gave D and trimming, while V, J and clone size come from that table. The table lists 150,000 to 200,000 clones, approximately 78% of them singletons. The sequence came from a human donor in a cohort sampled during active COVID-19. V usage is TRBV2 and J usage is TRBJ2-7, with a weak D call TRBD1 (6 bases). The sample taken for sequencing was peripheral blood. CDR3 sequence reads: CASVEGVTYEQYF. DNA for the CDR3: TGTGCCAGCGTCGAGGGGGTTACCTACGAGCAGTACTTC.